This T cell receptor beta chain was captured in a study of blood T cell repertoires in COVID-19. For the study at large: T cells, B-cell-depleted T cells, or PBMCs supplied cDNA or gDNA.

Repertoires were generated with immunoSEQ multiplex PCR, while TCRdb's copy carries only in-frame clones and drops some. The sample gives a few hundred thousand clones, under 95% of which show up once; around a sixth is in the top ten. CDR1 and CDR2 (germline): MDHEN, SYDVKM. V lost 5 bases, J lost 5 bases, and 7 bases stayed unmatched. CDR3 length: 15 amino acids. This chain links TRBV28 with TRBJ1-5; 9 nucleotides align to TRBD1. This clonotype was sampled from a woman aged 25 to 45 who had recovered from COVID-19. Sequencing was performed on PBMCs or T cells enriched from blood (not recorded which). Here the CDR3 DNA reads TGTGCCAGCAGTCCGGAGGGACAGGGAGATCAGCCCCAGCATTTT. This encodes CASSPEGQGDQPQHF.